This T cell receptor (beta chain) was observed in a study of blood T cell repertoires in COVID-19. Study overall: COVID-19 samples collected from the United States, Italy and Spain covered acute and convalescent phases.

Authors' methods: The authors estimated nucleated cell counts from reference gene primer amplification. Method: immunoSEQ multiplex PCR; TCRdb's copy keeps in-frame clones and lacks some. V and J calls and clone size follow that table, whereas D and trimming were derived from the DNA. The table has 250,000 to 350,000 clones, less than 85% seen once. Germline values: CDR1 SGDLS, CDR2 YYNGEE. Trimming pared 4 bases from V and 3 bases from J, leaving 11 bases between. CDR3 length equals 13 residues. Followed longitudinally, the Seattle patients had been enrolled during active infection. The TCR was taken from a human donor with COVID-19, enrolled during active disease. The donor label of this sample is uncertain. Material for sequencing was peripheral blood. The chain carries TRBV9 and TRBJ2-7; the D is unclear. CDR3 DNA sequence: TGTGCCAGCAGCACAACAGCCAACTACGAGCAGTACTTC. Its protein is CASSTTANYEQYF.